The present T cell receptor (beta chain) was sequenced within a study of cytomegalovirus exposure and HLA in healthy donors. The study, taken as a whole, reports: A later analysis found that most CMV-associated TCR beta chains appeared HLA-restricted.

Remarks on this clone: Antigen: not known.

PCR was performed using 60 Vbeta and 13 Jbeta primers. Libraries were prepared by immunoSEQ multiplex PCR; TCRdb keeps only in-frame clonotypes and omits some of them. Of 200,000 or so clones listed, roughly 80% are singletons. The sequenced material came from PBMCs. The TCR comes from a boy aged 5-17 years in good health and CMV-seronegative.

In nucleotides, the CDR3 is TGTGCCTGGGGACAGGGAGTACCTTACGAGCAGTACTTC. Its translation is CAWGQGVPYEQYF. The chain recombines TRBV30 with TRBJ2-7, with 8 bases aligning to TRBD1. Germline CDR1 reads GTSNPN; CDR2 reads SVGIG (reference sequence). With 5 bases clipped from V and 4 bases from J, the junction kept 7 bases outside the gene matches. This CDR3 is 13 amino acids long. Full variable domain (outside the CDR3, taken from reference TRBV30 and TRBJ2-7): SQTIHQWPATLVQPVGSPLSLECTVEGTSNPNLYWYRQAAGRGLQLLFYSVGIGQISSEVPQNLSASRPQDRQFILSSKKLLLSDSGFYLCAWGQGVPYEQYFGPGTRLTVT.